This passage covers 16 T cell receptor beta chains from one sample sequenced in a study of T cell changes during pregnancy in multiple sclerosis. Assay used: immunoSEQ multiplex PCR; TCRdb lists only in-frame clones, some missing. The data contain approximately 88,000 clones, 80% to 95% of them singletons. The material sequenced was peripheral blood, taken in the first trimester of pregnancy. The receptor set was obtained from a female donor with multiple sclerosis, enrolled in a pregnancy study.

The chain employs TRBV6-6 and TRBJ2-3, with 7 bases lining up with TRBD1. Germline CDR1 and CDR2: MNHNY and SVGAGI (reference sequence). The V gene end was trimmed by 6 bases and the J gene end by 3 bases; junction bases not matched to a gene: 9. The CDR3 totals 15 residues. The CDR3 sequence: CASRVDRAGTDTQYF. CDR3 bases: TGTGCCAGCAGGGTCGACAGGGCAGGGACAGATACGCAGTATTTT.

The rearrangement links TRBV5-6 to TRBJ2-1; tentatively, D is TRBD2 (6 bases). This CDR3 is built from 14 residues. Germline CDR1 reads SGHDT; CDR2 reads YYEEEE. The V and J ends lost 2 bases and 6 bases respectively, with 12 bases between them. The CDR3 DNA reads as TGTGCCAGCAGCTTCATGGGGGGACGCAATGAGCAGTTCTTC. It codes for CASSFMGGRNEQFF.

The chain has TRBV6-5 and TRBJ1-5; maybe TRBD1 (5 bases). V lost 4 bases to trimming and J lost 4 bases, with 8 bases between them. Germline V gene data show CDR1 as MNHEY and CDR2 as SVGAGI. This CDR3 has 13 residues. The CDR3 loop reads CASSWGPNQPQHF. As DNA, the CDR3 is TGTGCCAGCAGTTGGGGCCCTAATCAGCCCCAGCATTTT.

The chain couples TRBV4-2 to TRBJ2-1, with TRBD2 identical over 12 bases. The ends lost 0 bases at V and 0 bases at J; junction bases unmatched: 9. CDR1 is LGHNA and CDR2 is YNFKEQ in the germline V gene. The CDR3 runs 20 residues. CDR3 in amino acids: CASSQDQLAGGASSYNEQFF. The CDR3 DNA reads TGTGCCAGCAGCCAAGATCAACTAGCGGGAGGTGCTAGCTCCTACAATGAGCAGTTCTTC.

V and J are TRBV7-9 and TRBJ2-7; a weak D match, TRBD2 (6 bases). The V end lost 2 bases, the J end lost 2 bases, and 16 bases lay between the germline ends. This CDR3 contains 16 residues. Germline CDR1 is SEHNR and CDR2 is FQNEAQ (reference sequence). CDR3 loop: CASSLSIGERAYEQYF. CDR3 coding DNA: TGTGCCAGCAGCTTAAGTATCGGGGAGCGGGCCTACGAGCAGTACTTC. The full variable domain, rest sourced from reference TRBV7-9 and TRBJ2-7, is DTGVSQNPRHKITKRGQNVTFRCDPISEHNRLYWYRQTLGQGPEFLTYFQNEAQLEKSRLLSDRFSAERPKGSFSTLEIQRTEQGDSAMYLCASSLSIGERAYEQYFGPGTRLTVT.

In its sample, this clone was seen once. The chain uses TRBV28 and TRBJ1-1; D might be TRBD1 (5 bases). The germline V gene has CDR1 MDHEN and CDR2 SYDVKM. The CDR3 length is 19 residues. The ends were cut back, 4 bases at V and 4 bases at J, with 28 bases in the middle. The CDR3 protein is CASSYRQRGLAKVGTEAFF. In nucleotides, the CDR3 is TGTGCCAGCAGTTACAGACAACGGGGACTTGCCAAGGTTGGCACTGAAGCTTTCTTT.

The chain uses TRBV7-2 and TRBJ2-7; a possible D gene is TRBD1 (5 bases). The CDR3 loop spans 14 amino acids. CDR1 and CDR2 (germline): SGHTA, FQGNSA. Trimming left V 5 bases short and J 4 bases short, with 15 bases between. This CDR3 is CASSRPDRFYEQYF. The DNA for the CDR3 is TGTGCCAGCAGCCGACCTGACAGATTTTACGAGCAGTACTTC. The whole variable domain, remainder taken from reference TRBV7-2 and TRBJ2-7, is GAGVSQSPSNKVTEKGKDVELRCDPISGHTALYWYRQSLGQGLEFLIYFQGNSAPDKSGLPSDRFSAERTGGSVSTLTIQRTQQEDSAVYLCASSRPDRFYEQYFGPGTRLTVT.

CDR3 protein: CASSVEVSWETQYF. CDR3 coding DNA: TGTGCCAGCAGCGTAGAGGTTAGCTGGGAGACCCAGTACTTC. The chain has TRBV9 and TRBJ2-5, with D uncertain. Germline V CDR1 and CDR2: SGDLS, YYNGEE. V lost 0 bases, J lost 5 bases, and 11 bases lay in between. The CDR3 extends over 14 amino acids.

In its sample, this clone was seen once. The chain recombines TRBV27 with TRBJ2-7; D not resolved. Germline V gene data show CDR1 as MNHEY and CDR2 as SMNVEV (reference sequence). V was shortened by 5 bases and J by 5 bases, with 16 bases between the two germline ends. CDR3 length: 14 residues. CDR3 amino acids: CASSLGVWVHEQYF. The CDR3 DNA reads as TGTGCCAGCAGTCTAGGCGTCTGGGTACACGAGCAGTACTTC.

This clone was seen only a few times. In DNA form, the CDR3 reads TGCGCCAGCAGCACAGATAGATTGAACACTGAAGCTTTCTTT. Protein: CASSTDRLNTEAFF. The chain employs TRBV5-1 and TRBJ1-1; D unclear. The ends were cut back, 4 bases at V and 0 bases at J, with 10 bases in the middle. The CDR3 loop spans 14 amino acids. Germline V lookup: CDR1 SGHRS, CDR2 YFSETQ.

J is TRBJ2-5 and V is TRBV7-2, with unresolved D. This CDR3 contains 14 residues. V was shortened by 2 bases and J by 3 bases, with 10 bases between the two germline ends. The V gene's germline CDR1 is SGHTA and CDR2 FQGNSA. The CDR3 reads CASSLFPQKETQYF. The CDR3 DNA reads TGTGCCAGCAGCTTATTTCCACAGAAAGAGACCCAGTACTTC.

In this sample, this clone turned up a few times. The chain joins TRBV19 to TRBJ1-1; 7 nucleotides line up with TRBD1. The CDR3 spans 15 residues. Germline lookup yields CDR1 LNHDA and CDR2 SQIVND (reference sequence). Trimming at V came to 6 bases and at J to 3 bases, leaving 10 bases not matched to a gene. The CDR3 bases are TGTGCCAGTAGCCCCTCCTGGACAGGCTACACTGAAGCTTTCTTT. This codes for CASSPSWTGYTEAFF.

This sequence joins TRBV5-1 and TRBJ2-6; 7 nucleotides line up with TRBD1. Per the germline V gene, CDR1 is SGHRS and CDR2 is YFSETQ. V lost 7 bases and J lost 2; bases outside the gene matches: 9. There are 16 residues in the CDR3. The CDR3 loop reads CASHKDRAPGANVLTF. The CDR3 DNA is TGCGCCAGCCACAAAGACAGGGCACCTGGGGCCAACGTCCTGACTTTC.

The rearrangement links TRBV6-5 to TRBJ2-2; maybe TRBD1 (6 bases). This CDR3 is 13 amino acids long. Between the trimmed V and J ends, which lost 6 bases and 5 bases, there was a span of 10 bases. Germline V gene data show CDR1 as MNHEY and CDR2 as SVGAGI. The CDR3 loop is CASRKTGTGELFF. DNA for the CDR3: TGTGCCAGCAGGAAAACAGGGACCGGGGAGCTGTTTTTT.

The rearrangement links TRBV28 to TRBJ2-5; 12 nucleotides agree with TRBD2. Germline assignment: CDR1 MDHEN and CDR2 SYDVKM. Unmatched junction bases numbered 5, after V lost 5 bases and J lost 4 bases. This CDR3 region has 15 residues. The DNA for the CDR3 is TGTGCCAGCAGTCTAGCGGGAGGGGGAGGAGAGACCCAGTACTTC. Protein sequence: CASSLAGGGGETQYF. Full variable domain (outside the CDR3, taken from reference TRBV28 and TRBJ2-5): DVKVTQSSRYLVKRTGEKVFLECVQDMDHENMFWYRQDPGLGLRLIYFSYDVKMKEKGDIPEGYSVSREKKERFSLILESASTNQTSMYLCASSLAGGGGETQYFGPGTRLLVL.

The rearrangement links TRBV20-1 to TRBJ1-2, with a tentative D call TRBD1 (5 bases). The CDR3 extends over 11 amino acids. The germline V and J ends were trimmed by 4 bases and 5 bases, with 8 bases remaining between them. Germline values: CDR1 DFQATT, CDR2 SNEGSKA (reference sequence). The CDR3: CSATGRYGYTF. In nucleotides, the CDR3 is TGCAGTGCTACAGGGAGGTATGGCTACACCTTC.